The text below deals with one T cell receptor (beta chain). Combining a sample-barcoded 5' primer with a J-beta primer mix, a second PCR ran for roughly 7 to 11 cycles. MiXCR, applied by TCRdb to the 5' RACE reads, yields one record per CDR3 protein. Of about 670,000 distinct CDR3 sequences listed, 52% are singletons. The data were taken from a study of blood T cells in healthy people across ages. This CDR3 contains 16 residues. The germline gives CDR1 SGHTA, CDR2 FQGNSA. This clonotype was sampled from a woman at least 80 years old in good health. Sequenced input: blood. This rearrangement joins TRBV7-2 to TRBJ2-4; D is uncertain. The end of the DNA is better explained by TRBJ2-7, so the J call may be wrong. The CDR3 DNA is TGTGCCAGCAGCTTCCTTTCACAAATTCGTTACTACGAGCAGTACTTC. Protein sequence: CASSFLSQIRYYEQYF.